Each of the 8 T cell receptor beta chains below was sequenced from the same sample in a study of shared clonotypes between healthy human individuals. Only in-frame clones appear in the TCRdb table, and some are missing; sequencing was by immunoSEQ multiplex PCR. The table shows over 2 million clones, with approximately 90% occurring only once. Sequenced: naive CD4+ T cells from PBMCs. Subset in this sample: CD45RA+ positively selected. Every receptor here comes from a man aged 18 to 29 in good health. Some clones in this sample may be carry-over from other donors' samples.

V and J are TRBV5-1 and TRBJ2-1; 8 nucleotides align to TRBD1. CDR3 length: 16 residues. The V segment lost 2 bases and the J segment 6 bases; nucleotides outside the gene matches: 10. Germline V gene sequence: CDR1 SGHRS, CDR2 YFSETQ. The CDR3 reads CASSFFPPGGSNEQFF. CDR3 in DNA: TGCGCCAGCAGCTTTTTCCCGCCAGGGGGCTCCAATGAGCAGTTCTTC.

The chain recombines TRBV7-8 with TRBJ1-4, with D possibly being TRBD1 (5 bases). Germline CDR1 SGHVS, CDR2 FQNEAQ. There are 13 residues in the CDR3. V lost 9 bases to trimming and J lost 5 bases, with 13 bases between them. The CDR3 DNA is TGTGCCAGTGGGGCCAGGGTAAATGAAAAACTGTTTTTT. Encoded protein: CASGARVNEKLFF. The full variable domain, rest sourced from reference TRBV7-8 and TRBJ1-4, is GAGVSQSPRYKVAKRGQDVALRCDPISGHVSLFWYQQALGQGPEFLTYFQNEAQLDKSGLPSDRFFAERPEGSVSTLKIQRTQQEDSAVYLCASGARVNEKLFFGSGTQLSVL.

The sample holds one count of this clone. The genes are TRBV28 and TRBJ2-7, with 8 bases identical to TRBD2. Trimming cost V 8 bases and J 5 bases; bases outside gene matches: 11. Germline CDR1 is MDHEN and CDR2 is SYDVKM. This CDR3 region has 14 residues. The CDR3 sequence is CASSPGGLAHEQYF. CDR3 nucleotides: TGTGCCAGCTCACCGGGAGGACTAGCCCACGAGCAGTACTTC.

V gene TRBV28 combines with J gene TRBJ2-6; TRBD2 agrees at 11 bases. The CDR3 has 22 residues. The junction had 18 bases not matched to a gene; V was cut back by 5 bases and J by 0 bases. Germline lookup yields CDR1 MDHEN and CDR2 SYDVKM. CDR3 sequence reads: CASSIRGLGLAGPDSGANVLTF. Here the CDR3 DNA reads TGTGCCAGCAGTATAAGGGGCCTAGGACTAGCGGGTCCTGACTCTGGGGCCAACGTCCTGACTTTC. The entire variable domain, with the rest obtained from reference TRBV28 and TRBJ2-6, is as follows: DVKVTQSSRYLVKRTGEKVFLECVQDMDHENMFWYRQDPGLGLRLIYFSYDVKMKEKGDIPEGYSVSREKKERFSLILESASTNQTSMYLCASSIRGLGLAGPDSGANVLTFGAGSRLTVL.

The rearrangement joins TRBV11-2 to TRBJ2-3, with 15 bases that match TRBD2. CDR1 SGHAT and CDR2 FQNNGV come from the germline V gene. The trim removed 5 bases at V and 10 bases at J, leaving 19 bases unmatched. The CDR3 totals 19 residues. CDR3 coding DNA: TGTGCCAGCAGCACCGGGACAGTGACAGGACTAGCGGGAGGGGTTTCGCAGTATTTT. Its translation: CASSTGTVTGLAGGVSQYF. Filled out from reference TRBV11-2 and TRBJ2-3, the complete variable domain reads EAGVAQSPRYKIIEKRQSVAFWCNPISGHATLYWYQQILGQGPKLLIQFQNNGVVDDSQLPKDRFSAERLKGVDSTLKIQPAKLEDSAVYLCASSTGTVTGLAGGVSQYFGPGTRLTVL.

This chain joins TRBV7-7 and TRBJ1-4, with 7 bases identical to TRBD1. Germline CDR1 is SSHAT and CDR2 is FNYEAQ (reference sequence). The CDR3 spans 15 residues. V was clipped by 4 bases and J by 2 bases; unmatched bases: 4. The CDR3: CASSSSRGTNEKLFF. In nucleotides, the CDR3 is TGTGCCAGCAGCTCGTCCAGGGGGACTAATGAAAAACTGTTTTTT.

The chain recombines TRBV5-1 with TRBJ1-4, with D possibly TRBD1 on 5 matching bases. Germline-derived CDR1 and CDR2 are SGHRS and YFSETQ. CDR3 length: 12 residues. V lost 4 bases and J 8 bases, leaving 9 bases between the germline ends. The CDR3 protein is CASSQGLEKLFF. The CDR3 coding sequence is TGCGCCAGCAGCCAGGGTCTCGAAAAACTGTTTTTT.

This chain connects TRBV5-4 to TRBJ1-2, with 9 bases identical to TRBD1. The CDR3 has 14 residues. V was clipped by 4 bases and J by 6 bases; unmatched bases: 7. The germline V gene encodes CDR1 SGHNT and CDR2 YYREEE (reference sequence). CDR3 region: CASSRRDRVDGYTF. CDR3 coding DNA: TGTGCCAGCAGCCGTCGGGACAGGGTAGATGGCTACACCTTC.